The next 5 T cell receptor beta chains were all read from a single sample in a study of shared clonotypes between healthy human individuals. Sequenced by immunoSEQ multiplex PCR; TCRdb stores in-frame clones only, minus some. In the table there are over 300,000 clones, roughly 87% of which are singletons. The source material was memory CD8+ T cells sorted from blood. Sample subset: CD45RO+ cells pooled with CCR7-negative TemRA cells. The origin of the receptors is a man between 18 and 35 years old in good health.

This chain uses TRBV10-3 with TRBJ2-1; 9 nucleotides agree with TRBD2. This CDR3 comprises 17 residues. Germline V gene sequence: CDR1 ENHRY, CDR2 SYGVKD. The V gene end was trimmed by 4 bases and the J gene end by 1 base; junction bases not matched to a gene: 8. The CDR3 sequence: CAISVIAGEGSYNEQFF. The CDR3 bases are TGTGCCATCAGTGTGATAGCGGGAGAGGGTTCCTACAATGAGCAGTTCTTC.

This clone occurred a few times. Other DNA sequences of this sample code for an identical CDR3. V gene TRBV5-5 combines with J gene TRBJ1-1; D gene unclear. V was trimmed by 0 bases and J by 5 bases, leaving 5 bases between them. Germline-derived CDR1 and CDR2 are SGHKS and YYEKEE (reference sequence). The CDR3 totals 12 residues. This chain's CDR3 is CASSLGPTEAFF. CDR3 in DNA: TGTGCCAGCAGCTTGGGGCCGACTGAAGCTTTCTTT.

The V and J genes are TRBV5-6 and TRBJ2-3; 9 bases match TRBD1. Unmatched junction bases numbered 15, after V lost 4 bases and J lost 0 bases. The germline V gene has CDR1 SGHDT and CDR2 YYEEEE. This CDR3 comprises 19 residues. The chain's CDR3 is CASSDRGKVVDRSTDTQYF. CDR3 bases: TGTGCCAGCAGCGACAGGGGGAAGGTGGTGGATCGAAGCACAGATACGCAGTATTTT.

The genes are TRBV7-9 and TRBJ1-6; 7 positions match TRBD1. The CDR3 has 14 amino acids. V trimming: 5 bases; J trimming: 9 bases; junction bases outside the gene matches: 7. Germline V lookup: CDR1 SEHNR, CDR2 FQNEAQ (reference sequence). The chain's CDR3 is CASSLPGGGSPLHF. In nucleotides, the CDR3 is TGTGCCAGCAGCCTCCCAGGGGGAGGTTCACCCCTCCACTTT.

In this sample, this clone turned up once. This chain links TRBV5-4 with TRBJ2-7; D uncertain. The CDR3 runs 13 residues. Trimming cost V 4 bases and J 0 bases, with 8 bases left between them. The germline V gene has CDR1 SGHNT and CDR2 YYREEE (reference sequence). CDR3 amino acids: CASSGPDSYEQYF. CDR3 bases: TGTGCCAGCAGCGGCCCGGACTCCTACGAGCAGTACTTC.